This T cell receptor (beta chain) was captured by sequencing in a study of breast tumors, draining lymph nodes, adjacent tissues. Findings of the study overall: Tumor T cell lymph node origin was a supported hypothesis, not proven.

The CDR3 is made up of 17 amino acids. V shed 5 bases and J 2 bases; nucleotides not matched to a gene: 9. Germline values: CDR1 SGHTA, CDR2 FQGNSA. This clonotype was recorded at least ten times. What it binds is unknown. TCRdb re-analysed the multiplex PCR reads in MiXCR, keeping a single row per CDR3 protein. The sample holds about 270,000 distinct CDR3 sequences; under 35% are singletons and the top ten take over 0.95%. The lymph nodes were axillary draining lymph nodes from breast cancer patients. The source of this sequence is a female donor with breast cancer. Some clones in this sample may be carry-over from other donors' samples. What was sequenced was axillary lymph node tissue. The chain links TRBV7-2 to TRBJ2-6; 7 positions agree with TRBD1. The CDR3 spells CASSLFGTAPGANVLTF. In DNA, the CDR3 is TGTGCCAGCAGCCTATTCGGGACAGCTCCTGGGGCCAACGTCCTGACTTTC.